Below are 24 T cell receptor beta chains sequenced from a single sample in a study of identical twins. A single record per CDR3 protein comes from TCRdb applying MiXCR to the 5' RACE reads. The table includes around 1.7 million distinct CDR3 sequences, 25% to 35% detected once. The material sequenced was cord blood. The receptors were gathered from a newborn girl in good health.

The chain combines TRBV5-1 with TRBJ2-5; 11 bases are a match to TRBD2. This CDR3 region has 15 residues. Looked up from germline, CDR1 is SGHRS and CDR2 is YFSETQ. After removal of 4 bases from V and 11 bases from J, the junction contained 13 bases not matched to a gene. The chain's CDR3 is CASSLSGGADNEQYF. In DNA, the CDR3 is TGCGCCAGCAGCCTTAGCGGGGGGGCCGACAATGAGCAGTACTTC.

Regarding this clonotype: One junction end disagrees with the germline gene, perhaps due to a read error. The V gene is TRBV5-1, the J gene TRBJ2-7; 11 nucleotides match TRBD2. Germline assignment: CDR1 SGHRS and CDR2 YFSETQ. CDR3 length equals 16 residues. Here the CDR3 DNA reads TGTGCCAGCAGCTCACCCGGGACTAGCGGCTCCTACGAGCAGTACTTC. Translated, it gives CASSSPGTSGSYEQYF.

A few counts support this clonotype. The chain recombines TRBV12-3 or TRBV12-4 with TRBJ2-7; D gene unclear. The CDR3 spans 13 residues. Trimming shortened V by 5 bases and J by 1 base, and 9 bases separated the two germline ends. This CDR3 is CASSVTPSYEQYF. The CDR3 DNA sequence: TGTGCCAGCAGTGTTACCCCGTCCTACGAGCAGTACTTC.

The rearrangement links TRBV27 to TRBJ2-4; a possible D gene is TRBD2 (6 bases). This CDR3 comprises 15 residues. The germline V gene encodes CDR1 MNHEY and CDR2 SMNVEV (reference sequence). With 6 bases removed from V and 1 base from J, the gap between germline ends came to 13 bases. DNA of the CDR3: TGTGCCAGCAGCCGGTCGGGGGTGGCCAAAAACATTCAGTACTTC. Its translation is CASSRSGVAKNIQYF.

This clonotype occurred a few times. The chain links TRBV6-1 to TRBJ2-7, with 8 bases fitting TRBD1. Germline CDR1 reads MNHNS; CDR2 reads SASEGT. V lost 3 bases and J lost 8; bases outside the gene matches: 6. This CDR3 has 13 amino acids. CDR3 DNA: TGTGCCAGCAGTGAGGACAGGGAACGTAAGCAGTACTTC. Translated: CASSEDRERKQYF.

The chain is built from TRBV20-1 and TRBJ2-5, with D possibly TRBD2 on 6 matching bases. Per germline, CDR1 DFQATT and CDR2 SNEGSKA (reference sequence). The CDR3 is 13 amino acids. V was pared by 3 bases and J by 4 bases, with 12 bases between. CDR3 region: CSASRLERETQYF. The DNA for the CDR3 is TGCAGTGCTAGTCGACTAGAGCGAGAGACCCAGTACTTC.

The chain recombines TRBV7-2 with TRBJ2-7; D may be TRBD1 (6 bases). The CDR3 covers 15 residues. The ends were cut back, 3 bases at V and 4 bases at J, with 16 bases in the middle. In germline, CDR1 is SGHTA, CDR2 FQGNSA. In DNA form, the CDR3 reads TGTGCCAGCAGCTTTGTCGCTTACAGGGAATACGAGCAGTACTTC. It encodes CASSFVAYREYEQYF.

This clonotype was counted at least ten times. This chain joins TRBV27 and TRBJ1-2; the match to TRBD1 covers 9 bases. Germline CDR1 is MNHEY and CDR2 is SMNVEV (reference sequence). The CDR3 has 17 residues. V lost 6 bases and J lost 0; bases outside the gene matches: 11. In DNA form, the CDR3 reads TGTGCCAGCAGATCCCCGGGACAGGGAAAAGCTAACTATGGCTACACCTTC. This codes for CASRSPGQGKANYGYTF.

This clonotype has a handful of counts. V usage is TRBV6-2 or TRBV6-3 and J usage is TRBJ2-7; 7 positions match TRBD1. The CDR3 covers 15 residues. The germline V gene has CDR1 MNHEY and CDR2 SVGEGT. After removal of 0 bases from V and 3 bases from J, the junction contained 5 bases not matched to a gene. The CDR3 sequence is CASSYSKGALYEQYF. In DNA form, the CDR3 reads TGTGCCAGCAGTTACTCGAAGGGGGCGCTCTACGAGCAGTACTTC.

The sample holds a few counts of this clonotype. The chain combines TRBV20-1 with TRBJ2-7, with 13 bases aligning to TRBD2. Germline CDR1 DFQATT, CDR2 SNEGSKA (reference sequence). This CDR3 comprises 17 residues. With 2 bases clipped from V and 2 bases from J, the junction kept 9 bases outside the gene matches. CDR3 region: CSARIGTSGKNPYEQYF. The CDR3 nucleotides read TGCAGTGCTAGAATCGGGACTAGCGGGAAAAACCCCTACGAGCAGTACTTC.

This chain links TRBV29-1 with TRBJ1-1; TRBD1 agrees at 10 bases. Germline V gene data show CDR1 as SQVTM and CDR2 as ANQGSEA. Trimming cost V 6 bases and J 4 bases; bases outside gene matches: 5. The CDR3 length is 13 residues. The CDR3 DNA is TGCAGCGTAGGACAGGGGGGGGGCACTGAAGCTTTCTTT. Protein sequence: CSVGQGGGTEAFF.

The sample holds a few counts of this clonotype. The V gene is TRBV27, the J gene TRBJ2-7, with a tentative D call TRBD2 (6 bases). The length of the CDR3 is 15 residues. Germline assignment: CDR1 MNHEY and CDR2 SMNVEV (reference sequence). The ends were cut back, 5 bases at V and 5 bases at J, with 19 bases in the middle. Here the CDR3 DNA reads TGTGCCAGCAGTCTCGCGGAGGGCCGGGTAGACGAGCAGTACTTC. Protein sequence: CASSLAEGRVDEQYF.

This chain joins TRBV20-1 and TRBJ2-3; TRBD2 agrees at 11 bases. Unmatched junction bases numbered 6, after V lost 0 bases and J lost 7 bases. Germline CDR1 reads DFQATT; CDR2 reads SNEGSKA (reference sequence). The CDR3 length is 15 residues. The CDR3 nucleotides are TGCAGTGCTAGAGATATAGCGGGGGGGCCGAATACGCAGTATTTT. This translates into CSARDIAGGPNTQYF.

This clonotype was recorded a few times. The V call is TRBV25-1, the J call TRBJ1-1; 8 bases align to TRBD1. Trimming removed 1 base from V and 5 bases from J; junction bases left unmatched: 9. The CDR3 runs to 16 residues. The germline V gene encodes CDR1 MGHDK and CDR2 SYGVNS. In nucleotides, the CDR3 is TGTGCCAGCAGTGAATTAGGGGCGGGACAGGATACTGAAGCTTTCTTT. It codes for CASSELGAGQDTEAFF.

The chain combines TRBV20-1 with TRBJ1-2; D possibly corresponds to TRBD1 (6 bases). CDR1 and CDR2 (germline): DFQATT, SNEGSKA (reference sequence). The CDR3 spans 13 residues. The CDR3 DNA reads as TGCAGATCCTCCGGACAGTCTAACTATGGCTACACCTTC. It translates to CRSSGQSNYGYTF.

CDR3 nucleotides: TGTGCCAGCAGACTCAGAGGGAATAGCAATCAGCCCCAGCATTTT. Its protein is CASRLRGNSNQPQHF. The V gene is TRBV12-3 or TRBV12-4, the J gene TRBJ1-5; D remains ambiguous. This CDR3 comprises 15 residues. V was cut by 6 bases and J by 0 bases, with 12 bases left in between.

This clonotype was found many times. V gene TRBV20-1 combines with J gene TRBJ2-5; D unclear. CDR3 size: 11 residues. CDR1 and CDR2 from the germline V gene are DFQATT and SNEGSKA (reference sequence). With 0 bases removed from V and 5 bases from J, the gap between germline ends came to 4 bases. CDR3 amino acids: CSARDGETQYF. The DNA for the CDR3 is TGCAGTGCTAGAGATGGGGAGACCCAGTACTTC.

This clonotype was counted a few times. V gene TRBV6-5 combines with J gene TRBJ2-5; D not resolved. V was trimmed by 0 bases and J by 4 bases, leaving 12 bases between them. Germline V lookup: CDR1 MNHEY, CDR2 SVGAGI. This CDR3 has 15 residues. In DNA, the CDR3 is TGTGCCAGCAGTTACTCTATTGGGTCGGGAGAGACCCAGTACTTC. Translating gives CASSYSIGSGETQYF.

The J gene is TRBJ2-7, the V gene TRBV2, with 8 bases lining up with TRBD2. The CDR3 is made up of 13 amino acids. Per the germline V gene, CDR1 is SNHLY and CDR2 is FYNNEI. V lost 7 bases and J lost 3; bases outside the gene matches: 5. This chain's CDR3 is CASILSGGYEQYF. The CDR3 DNA sequence: TGTGCCAGCATTCTGAGCGGGGGCTACGAGCAGTACTTC.

The rearrangement uses TRBV13 and TRBJ2-5; 11 bases agree with TRBD1. With 2 bases clipped from V and 11 bases from J, the junction kept 28 bases outside the gene matches. This CDR3 spans 21 amino acids. From germline, CDR1 is PRHDT and CDR2 FYEKMQ (reference sequence). CDR3 region: CASSLSPRASGLLPGQGEQYF. The CDR3 nucleotides read TGTGCCAGCAGCTTAAGCCCACGGGCTTCGGGTCTTCTACCGGGACAGGGGGAGCAGTACTTC.

At least ten counts were recorded for this clonotype. V and J are TRBV6-5 and TRBJ1-2; 12 bases match TRBD1. The germline V gene has CDR1 MNHEY and CDR2 SVGAGI. This CDR3 is built from 16 residues. V lost 6 bases to trimming and J lost 2 bases; unmatched junction nucleotides: 7. The CDR3 DNA reads as TGTGCCAGCAGCTCCAAGGGACAGGGGGCAAACTATGGCTACACCTTC. Translation: CASSSKGQGANYGYTF.

This clonotype was seen more than once but under ten times. The V and J genes are TRBV3-1 and TRBJ2-1; 7 bases agree with TRBD2. The CDR3 has 16 residues. Unmatched junction bases numbered 12, after V lost 0 bases and J lost 10 bases. Germline V gene lookup returns CDR1 LGHDT and CDR2 YNNKEL (reference sequence). This chain's CDR3 is CASSQERASGNGEQFF. The CDR3 DNA reads TGTGCCAGCAGCCAAGAAAGGGCTAGCGGTAATGGAGAGCAGTTCTTC.

The chain couples TRBV28 to TRBJ1-5; possibly TRBD1 for D (5 bases). V was cut by 10 bases and J by 6 bases, with 16 bases left in between. The CDR3 runs to 13 residues. CDR1 is MDHEN and CDR2 is SYDVKM in the germline V gene. The CDR3 region has the DNA TGTGCCAACAGGACGGCCCCGGGTCAGCCCCAGCATTTT. Protein: CANRTAPGQPQHF.

This clonotype was recorded a few times. The rearrangement joins TRBV28 to TRBJ2-2; TRBD2 matches at 8 bases. Trimming removed 5 bases from V and 7 bases from J; junction bases left unmatched: 15. Germline assignment: CDR1 MDHEN and CDR2 SYDVKM. CDR3 length equals 17 residues. In nucleotides, the CDR3 is TGTGCCAGCAGTCCCGCGAGCGGGAGTACTGCAATCGGGGAGCTGTTTTTT. This gives the protein CASSPASGSTAIGELFF.